The clone carrying this T cell receptor (beta chain) turned up a few times. Its specificity is unknown. V lost 6 bases to trimming and J lost 2 bases, with 11 bases between them. The germline gives CDR1 DFQATT, CDR2 SNEGSKA (reference sequence). This CDR3 comprises 12 residues. This entry comes from a study of CD8 T cells in ankylosing spondylitis. Quantitative barcoded 5'-RACE was used to prepare TCR beta libraries. Via MiXCR, TCRdb re-called the 5' RACE reads, giving one row per CDR3 protein. The table records hundreds of thousands of distinct CDR3 sequences, around 11% of them present only once. Whole-study results and caveats: Reports say disease-linked clones showed up significantly more in matched ankylosing spondylitis synovial fluid. Several of the motif variants were reported before in synovial fluid and blood from reactive arthritis. Clones linked to disease, bearing a CD8+ phenotype, were relatively rare in peripheral blood. Typical of ankylosing spondylitis blood, it appeared, was a TCR beta motif of eight highly homologous variants.

The TCR originated in a male donor with ankylosing spondylitis. The gene calls are TRBV20-1 and TRBJ2-7; D possibly corresponds to TRBD1 (5 bases). The sample was blood, either unsorted or a sorted T cell fraction (not recorded which). CDR3 nucleotides: TGCAGTGCGGGCAGGGTTCCCTACGAGCAGTACTTC. It specifies CSAGRVPYEQYF.